One sample yielded the 2 T cell receptor beta chains listed below, sequenced in a study of early T cells in non-severe SARS-CoV-2 infection (dated by TCRdb to about 2021). The library was made by 5' RACE. Sequencing relied on a NextSeq 500. TCRdb cleaned the public reads at Q25 with fastp, built clones with MiXCR and kept in-frame beta chains. Rows with one shared CDR3 protein collapse into an entry with the most common genes and DNA. Here the sample has roughly 45,000 distinct CDR3 sequences; about 9.9% occur a single time. 21% of the sample rests with the top ten. Sequencing used whole blood. All receptors come from an adult who was a healthcare worker with PCR-confirmed SARS-CoV-2 infection or an uninfected control (not recorded which).

The chain has TRBV3-1 and TRBJ2-1, with TRBD1 identical over 9 bases. CDR3 length: 15 residues. V lost 8 bases, J lost 5 bases, and 10 bases stayed unmatched. Germline values: CDR1 LGHDT, CDR2 YNNKEL (reference sequence). CDR3 loop: CASVAGTGYNNEQFF. CDR3 nucleotides: TGTGCCAGCGTTGCGGGGACAGGGTACAACAATGAGCAGTTCTTC.

Only a few counts were recorded for this clonotype. This chain connects TRBV4-3 to TRBJ2-4; tentatively, D is TRBD1 (7 bases). The CDR3 is 14 amino acids. Germline values: CDR1 LGHNA, CDR2 YSLEER. Trimming removed 1 base from V and 6 bases from J, with 10 bases in between. The CDR3 protein is CASSQGQGGNIQYF. DNA of the CDR3: TGCGCCAGCAGCCAAGGACAGGGAGGAAACATTCAGTACTTC.